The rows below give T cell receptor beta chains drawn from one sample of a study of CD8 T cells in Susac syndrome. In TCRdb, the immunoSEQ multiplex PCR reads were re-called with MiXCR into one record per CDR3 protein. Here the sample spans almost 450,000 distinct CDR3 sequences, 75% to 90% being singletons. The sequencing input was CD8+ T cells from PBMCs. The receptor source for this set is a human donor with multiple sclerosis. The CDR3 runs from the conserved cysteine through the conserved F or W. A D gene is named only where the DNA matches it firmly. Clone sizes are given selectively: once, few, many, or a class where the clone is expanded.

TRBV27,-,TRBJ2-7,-,TGTGCCAGCAGTTTATATGGGGGGCACGCGAACGAGCAGTACTTC,CASSLYGGHANEQYF
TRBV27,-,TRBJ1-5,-,TGTGCCAGCAGTTTATTTGGTCACAATCAGCCCCAGCATTTT,CASSLFGHNQPQHF
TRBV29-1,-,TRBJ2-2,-,TGCAGCGTTGTGGGGGGCTCCGGGGAGCTGTTTTTT,CSVVGGSGELFF
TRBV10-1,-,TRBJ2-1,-,TGCGCCAGCAGTGAGGCTACAACGGTTTACAATGAGCAGTTCTTC,CASSEATTVYNEQFF
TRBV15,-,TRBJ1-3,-,TGTGCCACCAGCAGTGAGTGGACCGAAACTGGAAACACCATATATTTT,CATSSEWTETGNTIYF
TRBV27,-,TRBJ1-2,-,TGTGCCAGCAGTTTCCTAGAAGGGGGGCGGAACGGCTACACCTTC,CASSFLEGGRNGYTF
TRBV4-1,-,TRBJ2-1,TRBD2,TGCGCCAGCAGACGGATTACGGAGGAGGGGACTAGCGGGGCTCACAATGAGCAGTTCTTC,CASRRITEEGTSGAHNEQFF
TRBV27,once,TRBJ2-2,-,TGTGCCAGCAGTCATCCTAGCGGGGAGCTGTTTTTT,CASSHPSGELFF
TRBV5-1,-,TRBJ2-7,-,TGCGCCAGCAGCTTCGAGGAGACTGAGCAGTACTTC,CASSFEETEQYF
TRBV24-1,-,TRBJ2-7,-,TGTGCCACCAGTGATCTCTCCAGGGACTCCTACGAGCAGTACTTC,CATSDLSRDSYEQYF
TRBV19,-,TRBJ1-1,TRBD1,TGTGCCAGTCGGATGGGACAGGGCACTGAAGTTTTCTTT,CASRMGQGTEVFF
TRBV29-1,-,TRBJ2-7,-,TGCAGCGTCGGAGGAGGGTCCGACTACGAGCAGTACTTC,CSVGGGSDYEQYF
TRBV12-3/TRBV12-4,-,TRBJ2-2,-,TGTGCCAGCAGTTACGACAGCACCGGGGAGCTGTTTTTT,CASSYDSTGELFF
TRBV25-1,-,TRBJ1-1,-,TGTGCCAGCAGTGTGGGTCCAGACACTGAAGCTTTCTTT,CASSVGPDTEAFF
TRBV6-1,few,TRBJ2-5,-,TGTGCCAGCAGTAGGGACTCGCAGGAAGAGACCCAGTACTTC,CASSRDSQEETQYF
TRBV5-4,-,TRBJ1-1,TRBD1,TGTGCCAGCAGTTCCGGGACAGTACTGATCCCATCCGAAGCTTTCTTT,CASSSGTVLIPSEAFF
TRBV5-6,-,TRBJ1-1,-,TGTGCCAGCAGCTTGGCGGGGAGCCTGAACACTGAAGCTTTCTTT,CASSLAGSLNTEAFF
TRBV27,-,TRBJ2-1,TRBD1,TGTGCCAGCAGTTTTGGGGGACAGTACAATGAGCAGTTCTTC,CASSFGGQYNEQFF
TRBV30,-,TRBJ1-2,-,TGTGCCTGGAGTGGGGGAACTGGAAACTATGGCTACACCTTC,CAWSGGTGNYGYTF
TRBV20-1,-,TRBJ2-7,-,TGCAGTGCTGGCAGATTACAGGTTTACGAGCAGTACTTC,CSAGRLQVYEQYF
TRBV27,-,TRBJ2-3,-,TGTGCCAGCAGTTTACAAAACGCAGATACGCAGTATTTT,CASSLQNADTQYF
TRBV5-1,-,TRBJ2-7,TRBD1,TGCGCCAGCAGCTATGGACAGGGGTTGGAACACGAGCAGTACTTC,CASSYGQGLEHEQYF
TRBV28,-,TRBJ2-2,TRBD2,TGTGCCAACAGTGGACTAGCGGGGGCGGCCGGGGAGCTGTTTTTT,CANSGLAGAAGELFF
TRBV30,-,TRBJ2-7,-,TGTGCCTGGAGGGGTTGGGACGGCTACGAGCAGTACTTC,CAWRGWDGYEQYF
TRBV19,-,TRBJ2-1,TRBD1,TGTGCCACCATTTCCGGGACAGGGGGTTACAATGAGCAGTTCTTC,CATISGTGGYNEQFF
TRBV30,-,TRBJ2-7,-,TGTGCCTGGAAGGTGCACTCCTACGAGCAGTACTTC,CAWKVHSYEQYF
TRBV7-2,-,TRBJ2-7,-,TGTGCCAGCAGCTCCTTAGCGGTTCTCTACGAGCAGTACTTC,CASSSLAVLYEQYF
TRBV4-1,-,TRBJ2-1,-,TGCGCCAGCAGCCAAGGGGGCGGCCTAGATGGGCCCTACAATGAGCAGTTCTTC,CASSQGGGLDGPYNEQFF
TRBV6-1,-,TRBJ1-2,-,TGTGCCAGCAGTGAAGCATCTGGGGATATCTATGGCTACACCTTC,CASSEASGDIYGYTF
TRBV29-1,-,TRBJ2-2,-,TGCAGCGGGTATGACGGGACAAAGCTGTTTTTT,CSGYDGTKLFF
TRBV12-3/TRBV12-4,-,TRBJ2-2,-,TGTGCCAGCAGCGGAGCGGAGGGGAACACCGGGGAGCTGTTTTTT,CASSGAEGNTGELFF
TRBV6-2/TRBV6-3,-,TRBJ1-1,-,TGTGCCAGCAGTTACTCGGGTCAGGATACGGACACTGAAGCTTTCTTT,CASSYSGQDTDTEAFF
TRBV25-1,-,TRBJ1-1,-,TGTGCCAGCAGTGTTGCAGGGAAATTAGCTTTCTTT,CASSVAGKLAFF
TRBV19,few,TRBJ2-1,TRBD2,TGTGCCAGTAGTTCGCTAGCGGGAGCCCCCAATGAGCAGTTCTTC,CASSSLAGAPNEQFF
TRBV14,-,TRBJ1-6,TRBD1,TGTGCCAGCAGCCAGGGACAGGGCTATTCACCCCTCCACTTT,CASSQGQGYSPLHF
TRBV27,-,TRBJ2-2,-,TGTGCCAGCAGTTTAATCAGAAATGGAGGGGAGCTGTTTTTT,CASSLIRNGGELFF
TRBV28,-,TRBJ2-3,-,TGTGCCAGCAGACAGACAAGCACAGATACGCAGTATTTT,CASRQTSTDTQYF
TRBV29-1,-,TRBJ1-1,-,TGCAGCGTATTGGGGGCTGGCACTGAAGCTTTCTTT,CSVLGAGTEAFF
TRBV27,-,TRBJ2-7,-,TGTGCCAGCAGTGTGAGGGGTGGTCGTTACGAGCAGTACTTC,CASSVRGGRYEQYF
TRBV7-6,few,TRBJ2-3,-,TGTGCCAGCAGCTTAGTGACGAAGATCCCAGATACGCAGTATTTT,CASSLVTKIPDTQYF
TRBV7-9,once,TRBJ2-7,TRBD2,TGTGCCAGCAGCGCCGGGACTAGCGGGCCACCGGGCGAGCAGTACTTC,CASSAGTSGPPGEQYF
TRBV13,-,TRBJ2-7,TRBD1,TGTGCCAGCAGCCCGGACAGGGGTTCGTCCTACGAGCAGTACTTC,CASSPDRGSSYEQYF
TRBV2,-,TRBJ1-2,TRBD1,TGTGCCAGCAGTTCTCCTCTTGGACAGGGGGCCAACTATGGCTACACCTTC,CASSSPLGQGANYGYTF
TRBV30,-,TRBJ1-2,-,TGTGCCTGGAGGGGAAATAACTATGGCTACACCTTC,CAWRGNNYGYTF
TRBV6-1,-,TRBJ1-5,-,TGTGCCAGCAGTGAATGGGGGGGGCAGGATCAGCCCCAGCATTTT,CASSEWGGQDQPQHF